This T cell receptor beta chain was sequenced during a study of T cell changes during pregnancy in multiple sclerosis. Generated by immunoSEQ multiplex PCR, the TCRdb table keeps only in-frame clones and is missing some. Of around 40,000 clones listed, approximately 94% were seen once; the top ten hold more than 0.6%. V lost 4 bases and J lost 0; bases outside the gene matches: 2. Germline CDR1 is LNHDA and CDR2 is SQIVND (reference sequence). The length of the CDR3 is 14 residues. The receptor's source is a female donor with multiple sclerosis, enrolled in a pregnancy study. Source: CD4+ T cells from peripheral blood mononuclear cells, taken in the third trimester of pregnancy. The V and J genes are TRBV19 and TRBJ1-2; 7 bases match TRBD1. As DNA, the CDR3 is TGTGCCAGTAGTAAGCAGGGGGCTAACTATGGCTACACCTTC. Encoded protein: CASSKQGANYGYTF.